The clone carrying this T cell receptor beta chain was counted a few times. What it binds is not known. V was shortened by 7 bases and J by 4 bases, with 13 bases between the two germline ends. The germline V gene has CDR1 SGHTA and CDR2 FQGNSA. The CDR3 totals 13 residues. This entry belongs to a study of beta chain features in type 1 diabetes. Study at large: The study examined roughly 110,000,000 sorted cells across all samples. Overall study results and limits: There was a moderate but significant shortening of TCRB CDR3s in all four CD4+ subsets of Type 1 diabetes patients.

The whole isolated RNA underwent reverse transcription, so sequencing captured expressed TCRB transcripts. The repertoire was sequenced with immunoSEQ multiplex PCR; TCRdb's copy has only in-frame clones and lacks some. Among 350,000 to 400,000 clones listed, roughly 13% were seen once. The rearrangement links TRBV7-2 to TRBJ2-5, with D maybe TRBD2 (5 bases). Material: naive CD4+ T cells from blood. The TCR sequence derives from a woman under 30 with type 1 diabetes. DNA for the CDR3: TGTGCCAGCACAGAGGGCGCGGGAGAGACCCAGTACTTC. It translates to CASTEGAGETQYF.